The 28 T cell receptor beta chains below come from one sample, sequenced in a study of T-cell memory formation after mild COVID-19. TCRdb passed the 5' RACE reads through MiXCR, listing each CDR3 protein once. The table has just under 150,000 distinct CDR3 sequences, roughly 6.2% seen once. Sequences were obtained from PBMCs or a T cell subset sorted from them (not recorded which). Receptors were obtained from an adult woman who had mild COVID-19 (a few samples of this study predate the infection). Cell type and time point are not known.

This clonotype was seen a few times. V usage is TRBV6-2 or TRBV6-3 and J usage is TRBJ1-5, with a possible D match to TRBD1 (6 bases). Germline V gene data show CDR1 as MNHEY and CDR2 as SVGEGT. Trimming left V 2 bases short and J 3 bases short, with 20 bases between. The CDR3 is made up of 18 amino acids. The DNA for the CDR3 is TGTGCCAGCAGTTACGCCCGGGGGGGGCCCCTATACAATCAGCCCCAGCATTTT. This gives the protein CASSYARGGPLYNQPQHF.

This clonotype was counted many times. The chain joins TRBV20-1 to TRBJ2-3; TRBD2 agrees at 10 bases. The CDR3 extends over 16 amino acids. The trim removed 6 bases at V and 5 bases at J, leaving 14 bases unmatched. CDR1 DFQATT and CDR2 SNEGSKA come from the germline V gene (reference sequence). DNA of the CDR3: TGCAGTGCCTGCAGGCTAGCGGGAGCTCGGGGAGATACGCAGTATTTT. This codes for CSACRLAGARGDTQYF.

This clonotype was counted ten times or more. The chain combines TRBV15 with TRBJ2-2, with TRBD2 identical over 14 bases. This CDR3 is 17 amino acids long. V lost 7 bases and J lost 5; bases outside the gene matches: 9. The germline CDR1 and CDR2 sequences are LNHNV and YYDKDF (reference sequence). CDR3 coding DNA: TGTGCCACCACCAAGGGACTAGCGGGAGTAAAGACCGGGGAGCTGTTTTTT. Translated, it gives CATTKGLAGVKTGELFF.

This clonotype was seen a handful of times. This chain connects TRBV19 to TRBJ1-4, with D perhaps matching TRBD1 (5 bases). The CDR3 runs to 15 residues. The V end lost 1 base, the J end lost 8 bases, and 14 bases lay between the germline ends. The germline gives CDR1 LNHDA, CDR2 SQIVND (reference sequence). CDR3 coding DNA: TGTGCCAGTAGTATAGGGGACCTACAAGGCGAAAAACTGTTTTTT. Its translation: CASSIGDLQGEKLFF. The whole variable domain, remainder taken from reference TRBV19 and TRBJ1-4, is DGGITQSPKYLFRKEGQNVTLSCEQNLNHDAMYWYRQDPGQGLRLIYYSQIVNDFQKGDIAEGYSVSREKKESFPLTVTSAQKNPTAFYLCASSIGDLQGEKLFFGSGTQLSVL.

This clonotype came up many times. The rearrangement uses TRBV12-3 or TRBV12-4 and TRBJ2-7, with a weak D call TRBD2 (6 bases). The CDR3 is made up of 13 amino acids. The germline V and J ends were trimmed by 7 bases and 4 bases, with 14 bases remaining between them. The chain's CDR3 is CASTFSGVYEQYF. DNA of the CDR3: TGTGCCAGCACTTTTAGCGGAGTATACGAGCAGTACTTC.

In this sample, this clonotype turned up a few times. DNA for the CDR3: TGTGCCAGCAGTTTCTGGACAGGGACCGTGTCTGGGGCCAACGTCCTGACTTTC. This gives the protein CASSFWTGTVSGANVLTF. V gene TRBV12-3 or TRBV12-4 combines with J gene TRBJ2-6, with TRBD1 matching 8 bases. The CDR3 length is 18 residues. The J segment lost 1 base and the V segment lost 3 bases, leaving 8 bases of the junction unmatched.

This chain connects TRBV12-3 or TRBV12-4 to TRBJ1-1; TRBD1 matches 8 bases. V dropped 6 bases and J dropped 5; count of bases not matched to a gene: 11. This CDR3 comprises 15 residues. This CDR3 is CASRDEGRGRTEAFF. The CDR3, as DNA: TGTGCCAGCAGGGATGAGGGCAGGGGGCGGACTGAAGCTTTCTTT.

This clonotype was detected ten times or more. The chain recombines TRBV12-3 or TRBV12-4 with TRBJ1-2; D gene unclear. V was shortened by 6 bases and J by 2 bases, with 10 bases between the two germline ends. This CDR3 spans 13 amino acids. CDR3 nucleotide sequence: TGTGCCAGCAGCCCGACACTCAACTATGGCTACACCTTC. It translates to CASSPTLNYGYTF.

In this sample, this clonotype turned up many times. The rearrangement links TRBV12-3 or TRBV12-4 to TRBJ2-2; D is unresolved. CDR3 size: 13 residues. The V end was cut by 7 bases, the J end by 4 bases, with 10 bases between. CDR3 DNA sequence: TGTGCCAGCACCTTCGGTGCCACCGGGGAGCTGTTTTTT. Translation: CASTFGATGELFF.

Only a few counts were recorded for this clonotype. The chain has TRBV5-6 and TRBJ1-5, with unresolved D. The V gene's germline CDR1 is SGHDT and CDR2 YYEEEE. V lost 1 base, J lost 9 bases, and 14 bases lay in between. The CDR3 covers 14 residues. The chain's CDR3 is CASSLRARRSPQHF. CDR3 in DNA: TGTGCCAGCAGCTTGAGGGCCAGAAGGTCGCCCCAGCATTTT.

This clonotype has ten or more counts. The chain couples TRBV29-1 to TRBJ2-7, with 9 bases fitting TRBD1. Germline V lookup: CDR1 SQVTM, CDR2 ANQGSEA. V gave up 6 bases and J gave up 6 bases; unmatched junction bases: 6. The CDR3 loop spans 12 amino acids. The chain's CDR3 is CSVRGQGGEQYF. The CDR3 DNA reads TGCAGCGTCCGGGGACAGGGCGGCGAGCAGTACTTC.

This chain connects TRBV6-1 to TRBJ1-2; no firm D call. V lost 6 bases and J lost 4, with 15 bases in between. Germline lookup yields CDR1 MNHNS and CDR2 SASEGT. The length of the CDR3 is 14 residues. The CDR3 loop is CASSNKGSLYGYTF. DNA for the CDR3: TGTGCCAGCAGCAACAAGGGCAGCCTCTATGGCTACACCTTC.

This clonotype was counted ten times or more. The V call is TRBV12-3 or TRBV12-4, the J call TRBJ2-3; D possibly corresponds to TRBD2 (5 bases). The CDR3 has 14 amino acids. V gave up 5 bases and J gave up 0 bases, with 9 bases separating them. CDR3 amino acids: CASSPGVSTDTQYF. CDR3 DNA: TGTGCCAGCAGTCCCGGGGTTAGCACAGATACGCAGTATTTT.

The CDR3 sequence: CASSQDHQGFNGYTF. CDR3 DNA sequence: TGTGCCAGCAGCCAAGATCACCAGGGCTTTAATGGCTACACCTTC. This rearrangement joins TRBV14 to TRBJ1-2, with D possibly TRBD1 on 5 matching bases. V dropped 0 bases and J dropped 6 bases, with 14 bases sitting between them. This CDR3 comprises 15 residues. Germline values: CDR1 SGHDN, CDR2 FVKESK.

The J gene is TRBJ1-2, the V gene TRBV5-1; maybe TRBD1 (5 bases). Trimming pared 4 bases from V and 13 bases from J, leaving 20 bases between. The germline CDR1 and CDR2 sequences are SGHRS and YFSETQ. CDR3 size: 13 residues. This CDR3 is CASSTEPTVASTF. DNA for the CDR3: TGCGCCAGCAGCACAGAGCCGACAGTGGCCAGCACCTTC.

The chain joins TRBV5-1 to TRBJ2-5, with 13 bases matching TRBD2. V was clipped by 4 bases and J by 5 bases; unmatched bases: 11. The length of the CDR3 is 17 residues. Per germline, CDR1 SGHRS and CDR2 YFSETQ. The CDR3 region has the DNA TGCGCCAGCAGCGAACTCGGGACTAGCGGGACTAGGGAGACCCAGTACTTC. Translated, it gives CASSELGTSGTRETQYF.

This clonotype was counted many times. The V call is TRBV4-2, the J call TRBJ2-7; possibly TRBD1 or TRBD2 for D (5 bases each). V was pared by 0 bases and J by 0 bases, with 12 bases between. The length of the CDR3 is 16 residues. Germline CDR1 and CDR2: LGHNA and YNFKEQ. For the CDR3, the DNA is TGTGCCAGCAGCCAAGATCTCATCGGGGCCTCCTACGAGCAGTACTTC. Translating gives CASSQDLIGASYEQYF.

The rearrangement uses TRBV29-1 and TRBJ1-2; a possible D gene is TRBD1 (5 bases). Trimming removed 7 bases from V and 6 bases from J, with 12 bases in between. Germline CDR1 is SQVTM and CDR2 is ANQGSEA. This CDR3 has 11 residues. The DNA of the CDR3 is TGCAGCGGCAGACGGGGGAATGGCTACACCTTC. Amino acids: CSGRRGNGYTF.

This clonotype was detected a few times. V gene TRBV18 combines with J gene TRBJ2-1, with TRBD2 as a possible D gene (6 bases). Per germline, CDR1 KGHSH and CDR2 LQKENI. The V gene lost 3 bases and the J gene lost 4 bases, with 16 bases spanning the gap. The CDR3 has 16 amino acids. The CDR3 sequence is CASSPSLSGLYNEQFF. The DNA for the CDR3 is TGTGCCAGCTCACCCTCACTCAGCGGGTTATACAATGAGCAGTTCTTC.

This clonotype was detected a few times. V gene TRBV29-1 combines with J gene TRBJ1-1; unclear D gene. The ends were cut back, 7 bases at V and 5 bases at J, with 17 bases in the middle. The CDR3 is made up of 13 amino acids. Germline loops: CDR1 SQVTM, CDR2 ANQGSEA. CDR3 amino acids: CSAWVPQATEAFF. CDR3 in DNA: TGCAGCGCCTGGGTCCCTCAGGCGACTGAAGCTTTCTTT.

This clonotype has a count of ten or more. The chain uses TRBV15 and TRBJ2-3, with D possibly TRBD1 on 5 matching bases. The length of the CDR3 is 17 residues. V shed 0 bases and J shed 3 bases, with 16 bases lying between them. Germline CDR1 is LNHNV and CDR2 is YYDKDF (reference sequence). The CDR3 DNA follows: TGTGCCACCAGCAGAGATGGGAAGGGGCGTTATACAGATACGCAGTATTTT. This gives the protein CATSRDGKGRYTDTQYF.

In its sample, this clonotype was seen a few times. The chain recombines TRBV15 with TRBJ2-4; 8 bases line up with TRBD1. The CDR3 consists of 15 residues. The germline CDR1 and CDR2 sequences are LNHNV and YYDKDF (reference sequence). Trimming cost V 5 bases and J 1 base; bases outside gene matches: 4. CDR3 residues: CATSPGGPAKNIQYF. DNA of the CDR3: TGTGCCACCAGCCCAGGGGGCCCGGCCAAAAACATTCAGTACTTC.

This clonotype was counted at least ten times. The chain joins TRBV6-5 to TRBJ2-1, with 9 bases lining up with TRBD2. The CDR3 runs to 17 residues. Germline CDR1 is MNHEY and CDR2 is SVGAGI. The V gene end was trimmed by 2 bases and the J gene end by 4 bases; junction bases not matched to a gene: 9. CDR3 amino acids: CASSYGIVSGSYNEQFF. The CDR3 DNA follows: TGTGCCAGCAGTTACGGTATTGTTAGCGGGAGTTACAATGAGCAGTTCTTC.

This clonotype was seen at least ten times. The chain couples TRBV5-1 to TRBJ2-3; TRBD1 matches at 9 bases. Germline trimming cut 3 bases from V and 4 bases from J; bases unmatched to any gene: 6. This CDR3 region has 15 residues. Germline CDR1 is SGHRS and CDR2 is YFSETQ. CDR3 protein: CASSSTGGRADTQYF. The CDR3 nucleotides are TGCGCCAGCAGCTCCACAGGGGGCCGCGCAGATACGCAGTATTTT.

This clonotype was seen ten or more times. This chain links TRBV7-9 with TRBJ1-5; D is ambiguous. The germline V and J ends were trimmed by 1 base and 7 bases, with 8 bases remaining between them. The CDR3 extends over 13 amino acids. CDR1 SEHNR and CDR2 FQNEAQ come from the germline V gene (reference sequence). Written as DNA, the CDR3 is TGTGCCAGCAGCTTAGACGGGGTGCAGCCCCAGCATTTT. This encodes CASSLDGVQPQHF.

This clonotype was detected ten times or more. The V and J genes are TRBV9 and TRBJ2-7, with TRBD2 matching 8 bases. The CDR3 runs to 15 residues. V dropped 0 bases and J dropped 4; count of bases not matched to a gene: 6. The germline CDR1 and CDR2 sequences are SGDLS and YYNGEE. CDR3 loop: CASSVGISGNYEQYF. The CDR3 nucleotides read TGTGCCAGCAGCGTAGGAATTAGCGGGAATTACGAGCAGTACTTC.

This clonotype appeared a few times. The rearrangement joins TRBV5-4 to TRBJ2-5; 7 bases match TRBD2. Germline V gene lookup returns CDR1 SGHNT and CDR2 YYREEE (reference sequence). The J segment lost 3 bases and the V segment lost 3 bases, leaving 8 bases of the junction unmatched. The CDR3 has 15 amino acids. CDR3 nucleotides: TGTGCCAGCAGCTCCTCCGGGACTATTAAAGAGACCCAGTACTTC. Protein: CASSSSGTIKETQYF. The full variable domain, with the rest looked up from reference TRBV5-4 and TRBJ2-5, is ETGVTQSPTHLIKTRGQQVTLRCSSQSGHNTVSWYQQALGQGPQFIFQYYREEENGRGNFPPRFSGLQFPNYSSELNVNALELDDSALYLCASSSSGTIKETQYFGPGTRLLVL.

V usage is TRBV11-1 and J usage is TRBJ2-7, with a weak D call TRBD1 (6 bases). The CDR3 is made up of 15 amino acids. V lost 5 bases, J lost 3 bases, and 17 bases lay in between. Germline CDR1 is SGHAT and CDR2 is FQDESV (reference sequence). CDR3 in amino acids: CASSQTDGGGYEQYF. CDR3 bases: TGTGCCAGCAGCCAGACCGATGGGGGCGGCTACGAGCAGTACTTC.